The 18 T cell receptor beta chains below all came from one sample that was sequenced in a study of CD8 T cells in ankylosing spondylitis. Overall study findings and caveats: A motif of 7 to 9 highly homologous TCR beta variants was seen as apparently characteristic of ankylosing spondylitis blood.

For these TCRs, the target antigens are not known. Each CDR3 protein is one row after TCRdb ran MiXCR on the 5' RACE reads. This table has more than 250,000 distinct CDR3 sequences, 6.5% to 10% appearing once. The sample consisted of blood, either unsorted or a sorted T cell fraction (not recorded which). The receptor source for this set is a male donor with ankylosing spondylitis.

There are a few counts of this clonotype. The CDR3 nucleotides read TGTGCCAGCACCATTGAGCAGGGTTACACCGGGGAGCTGTTTTTT. Translating gives CASTIEQGYTGELFF. This chain uses TRBV5-6 with TRBJ2-2; possibly TRBD1 for D (5 bases). This CDR3 has 15 residues. CDR1 is SGHDT, CDR2 YYEEEE, per germline. The V and J ends lost 6 bases and 3 bases respectively, with 15 bases between them.

V usage is TRBV28 and J usage is TRBJ1-1; TRBD1 might be the D (5 bases). This CDR3 has 15 amino acids. With 6 bases removed from V and 2 bases from J, the gap between germline ends came to 16 bases. Germline V gene data show CDR1 as MDHEN and CDR2 as SYDVKM. DNA of the CDR3: TGTGCCAGCAGCTCCCCCCGCGGGGGTAACACTGAAGCTTTCTTT. This translates into CASSSPRGGNTEAFF.

This clonotype was seen more than once but under ten times. This chain uses TRBV5-1 with TRBJ1-5; 9 bases align to TRBD1. CDR3 length: 15 residues. In germline, CDR1 is SGHRS, CDR2 YFSETQ. Germline trimming cut 4 bases from V and 4 bases from J; bases unmatched to any gene: 6. For the CDR3, the DNA is TGCGCCAGCAGCAGAACAGGGGGCTGGAATCAGCCCCAGCATTTT. It specifies CASSRTGGWNQPQHF.

The V and J genes are TRBV18 and TRBJ2-1; TRBD2 matches 11 bases. The V segment lost 1 base and the J segment 8 bases; nucleotides outside the gene matches: 10. There are 17 residues in the CDR3. The V gene's germline CDR1 is KGHSH and CDR2 LQKENI. The CDR3 here is CASSPRWVLAGVDEQFF. The CDR3, as DNA: TGTGCCAGCTCACCACGGTGGGTACTAGCGGGAGTGGATGAGCAGTTCTTC.

The chain couples TRBV10-3 to TRBJ2-2, with 7 bases matching TRBD1. J was trimmed by 1 base and V by 4 bases; bases with no gene match: 3. CDR1 is ENHRY and CDR2 is SYGVKD in the germline V gene. This CDR3 region has 15 residues. In nucleotides, the CDR3 is TGTGCCATCAGTGTGACAGGGAAGAACACCGGGGAGCTGTTTTTT. Its translation is CAISVTGKNTGELFF.

The rearrangement joins TRBV7-9 to TRBJ1-5, with 7 bases lining up with TRBD1. Germline V gives CDR1 SEHNR, CDR2 FQNEAQ (reference sequence). The junction had 5 bases not matched to a gene; V was cut back by 1 base and J by 5 bases. The length of the CDR3 is 15 residues. CDR3: CASSLGQGAHQPQHF. The DNA of the CDR3 is TGTGCCAGCAGCTTAGGACAGGGAGCTCATCAGCCCCAGCATTTT.

The rearrangement uses TRBV29-1 and TRBJ1-4; D unclear. CDR1 is SQVTM and CDR2 is ANQGSEA in the germline V gene. There are 13 residues in the CDR3. Deletions cut 7 bases from V and 0 bases from J, with 9 bases between. Written as DNA, the CDR3 is TGCAGCGGCCGGGGTGCAACTAATGAAAAACTGTTTTTT. Amino acid sequence: CSGRGATNEKLFF.

This clonotype was detected ten times or more. The chain has TRBV20-1 and TRBJ1-1; D is uncertain. Trimming took 6 bases from V and 1 from J, leaving 6 bases between them. The CDR3 extends over 11 amino acids. Germline CDR1 is DFQATT and CDR2 is SNEGSKA (reference sequence). This CDR3 is CSAPSNTEAFF. In nucleotides, the CDR3 is TGCAGTGCCCCATCGAACACTGAAGCTTTCTTT.

This clonotype came up a few times. The V gene is TRBV5-1, the J gene TRBJ2-7, with a weak D call TRBD1 (5 bases). The V end was cut by 4 bases, the J end by 3 bases, with 17 bases between. Germline CDR1 and CDR2: SGHRS and YFSETQ. The length of the CDR3 is 15 residues. CDR3: CASSTGQTSFYEQYF. In nucleotides, the CDR3 is TGCGCCAGCAGCACTGGACAAACCTCATTCTACGAGCAGTACTTC.

The chain has TRBV12-5 and TRBJ2-7; TRBD1 matches 7 bases. From germline, CDR1 is LGHNT and CDR2 FRNRAP. CDR3 length: 15 amino acids. V was clipped by 2 bases and J by 2 bases; unmatched bases: 6. The CDR3 sequence: CASGLSQGEPYEQYF. The CDR3 bases are TGTGCTAGTGGTTTGAGTCAGGGGGAGCCCTACGAGCAGTACTTC.

The V call is TRBV2, the J call TRBJ2-5; 7 nucleotides agree with TRBD1. Germline V gene data show CDR1 as SNHLY and CDR2 as FYNNEI. V lost 11 bases and J lost 3; bases outside the gene matches: 6. The CDR3 runs 12 residues. CDR3 residues: CAGQGVEETQYF. As DNA, the CDR3 is TGTGCCGGCCAGGGGGTGGAAGAGACCCAGTACTTC.

This clonotype was seen at least ten times. The V gene is TRBV29-1, the J gene TRBJ2-4; D gene unclear. Germline V gene data show CDR1 as SQVTM and CDR2 as ANQGSEA. The CDR3 is 15 amino acids. Trimming took off 4 bases at V and 1 base at J, with 14 bases between the two ends. The DNA of the CDR3 is TGCAGCGTTGTGTTCAGGCCTGACGCCAAAAACATTCAGTACTTC. Its protein product is CSVVFRPDAKNIQYF.

V usage is TRBV2 and J usage is TRBJ1-5, with 11 bases fitting TRBD1. V was clipped by 4 bases and J by 2 bases; unmatched bases: 4. Per germline, CDR1 SNHLY and CDR2 FYNNEI. The CDR3 has 16 amino acids. The CDR3 loop reads CASSGGQGAGNQPQHF. The CDR3 nucleotides are TGTGCCAGCAGTGGCGGACAGGGGGCCGGCAATCAGCCCCAGCATTTT.

The chain employs TRBV5-1 and TRBJ1-2, with 8 bases lining up with TRBD1. The CDR3 runs to 13 residues. Per the germline V gene, CDR1 is SGHRS and CDR2 is YFSETQ. Germline trimming cut 3 bases from V and 6 bases from J; bases unmatched to any gene: 4. CDR3 loop: CASSWGGQDGYTF. The CDR3 nucleotides read TGCGCCAGCAGCTGGGGGGGACAGGATGGCTACACCTTC. The full variable domain, its missing parts supplied by reference TRBV5-1 and TRBJ1-2, is KAGVTQTPRYLIKTRGQQVTLSCSPISGHRSVSWYQQTPGQGLQFLFEYFSETQRNKGNFPGRFSGRQFSNSRSEMNVSTLELGDSALYLCASSWGGQDGYTFGSGTRLTVV.

V is TRBV7-3 and J is TRBJ2-7; 8 bases match TRBD1. Unmatched junction bases numbered 6, after V lost 5 bases and J lost 6 bases. The CDR3 consists of 13 residues. Looked up from germline, CDR1 is SGHTA and CDR2 is FQGTGA. The CDR3 DNA is TGTGCCAGCAGCCAGACAGGGGCTGGCGAGCAGTACTTC. The encoded protein is CASSQTGAGEQYF.

About this clonotype itself: Its ends do not fully match the called genes, so a read error is possible. This chain joins TRBV20-1 and TRBJ2-7, with 7 nucleotides matching TRBD1. The length of the CDR3 is 17 residues. The germline CDR1 and CDR2 sequences are DFQATT and SNEGSKA (reference sequence). CDR3 sequence reads: CCASSPPLGGRRFEQYF. DNA for the CDR3: TGCTGTGCTAGCTCCCCCCCACTAGGGGGCCGCCGGTTCGAGCAGTACTTC.

This clonotype has ten or more counts. The chain links TRBV29-1 to TRBJ2-1, with 8 bases lining up with TRBD2. The CDR3 covers 17 residues. V shed 5 bases, J shed 0 bases, and the junction held 12 bases outside the gene matches. The germline V gene encodes CDR1 SQVTM and CDR2 ANQGSEA. The CDR3 loop is CSVPAGGQGISYNEQFF. CDR3 nucleotide sequence: TGCAGCGTTCCCGCGGGGGGCCAGGGGATCTCCTACAATGAGCAGTTCTTC.

The sample holds many counts of this clonotype. One end of the junction fails to match germline, which may point to a read error. This chain uses TRBV28 with TRBJ2-5; no definite D call. The CDR3 covers 11 residues. Germline V gene sequence: CDR1 MDHEN, CDR2 SYDVKM. In DNA, the CDR3 is TGTGCCAGCCTCGGTAGGGTCAATCGGGTCTTC. This gives the protein CASLGRVNRVF.